This TCR beta chain originates from a study of blood T cell repertoires in COVID-19. Whole-study context: PBMCs, B-cell-depleted T cells, or T cells provided the cDNA or gDNA that made up the material.

This CDR3 is 18 amino acids long. V was trimmed by 2 bases and J by 3 bases, leaving 21 bases between them. Germline CDR1 reads MNHEY; CDR2 reads SMNVEV (reference sequence). Source study methods: Cell counts per sample came from amplifying reference gene primers. Method: immunoSEQ multiplex PCR; TCRdb's copy keeps in-frame clones and lacks some. V, J and clone size were drawn from that table, and D and trimming were deduced from the DNA. The sample carries roughly 300,000 clones, approximately 90% recorded once. Participants came from about 24 US areas, aged about 18 to 89 years. The chain carries TRBV27 and TRBJ2-3; D uncertain. The source material was PBMCs or T cells enriched from blood (not recorded which). This receptor was taken from a man between 25 and 39 years old who had recovered from COVID-19. The CDR3 sequence is CASSLKSGELVVTDTQYF. CDR3 in DNA: TGTGCCAGCAGTTTAAAATCTGGAGAGCTAGTCGTGACAGATACGCAGTATTTT.